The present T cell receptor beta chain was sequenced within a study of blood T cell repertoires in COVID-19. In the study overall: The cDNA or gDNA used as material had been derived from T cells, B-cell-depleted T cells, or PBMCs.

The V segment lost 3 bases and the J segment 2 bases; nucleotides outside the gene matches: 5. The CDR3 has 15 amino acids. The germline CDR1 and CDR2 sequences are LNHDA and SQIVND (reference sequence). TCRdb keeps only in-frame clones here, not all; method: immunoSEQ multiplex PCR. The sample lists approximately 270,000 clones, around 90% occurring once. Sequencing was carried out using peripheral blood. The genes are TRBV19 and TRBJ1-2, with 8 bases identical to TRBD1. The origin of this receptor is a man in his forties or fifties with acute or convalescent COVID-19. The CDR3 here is CASSIWAGGNYGYTF. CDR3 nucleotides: TGTGCCAGTAGTATTTGGGCAGGGGGCAACTATGGCTACACCTTC.